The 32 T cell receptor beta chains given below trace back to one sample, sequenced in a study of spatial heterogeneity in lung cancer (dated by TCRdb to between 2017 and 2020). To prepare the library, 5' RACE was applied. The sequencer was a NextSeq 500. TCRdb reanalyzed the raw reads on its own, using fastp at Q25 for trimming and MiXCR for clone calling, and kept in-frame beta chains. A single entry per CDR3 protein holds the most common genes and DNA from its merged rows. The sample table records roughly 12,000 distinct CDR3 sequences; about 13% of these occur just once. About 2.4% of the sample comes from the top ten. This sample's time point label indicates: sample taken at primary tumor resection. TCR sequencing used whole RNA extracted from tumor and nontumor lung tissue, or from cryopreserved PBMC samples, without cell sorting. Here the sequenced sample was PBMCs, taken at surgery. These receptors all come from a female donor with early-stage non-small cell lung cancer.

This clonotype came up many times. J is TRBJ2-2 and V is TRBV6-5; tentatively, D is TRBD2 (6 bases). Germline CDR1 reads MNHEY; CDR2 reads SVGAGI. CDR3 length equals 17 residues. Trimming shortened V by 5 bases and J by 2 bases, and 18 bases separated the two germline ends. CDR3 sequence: CASSLRPAGYNTGELFF. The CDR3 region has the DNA TGTGCCAGCAGTCTACGGCCCGCGGGGTACAACACCGGGGAGCTGTTTTTT.

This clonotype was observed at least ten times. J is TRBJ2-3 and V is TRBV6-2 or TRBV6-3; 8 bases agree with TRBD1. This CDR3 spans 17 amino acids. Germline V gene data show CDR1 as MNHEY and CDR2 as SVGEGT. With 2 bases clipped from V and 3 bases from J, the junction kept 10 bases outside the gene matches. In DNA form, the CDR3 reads TGTGCCAGCAGTTACCTCCCCTCAGGGGGCAGAACAGATACGCAGTATTTT. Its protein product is CASSYLPSGGRTDTQYF.

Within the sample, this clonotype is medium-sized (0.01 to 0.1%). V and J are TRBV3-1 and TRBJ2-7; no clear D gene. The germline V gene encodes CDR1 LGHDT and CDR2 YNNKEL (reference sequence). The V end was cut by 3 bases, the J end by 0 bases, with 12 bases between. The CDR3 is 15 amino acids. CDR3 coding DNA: TGTGCCAGCAGCCATCCTGCGGCCACCTCCTACGAGCAGTACTTC. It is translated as CASSHPAATSYEQYF.

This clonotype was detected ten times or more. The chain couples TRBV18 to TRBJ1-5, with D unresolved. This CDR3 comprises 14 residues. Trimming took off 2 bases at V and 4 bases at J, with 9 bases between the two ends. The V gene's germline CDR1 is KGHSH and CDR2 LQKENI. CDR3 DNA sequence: TGTGCCAGCTCACCATCGGCGCATAATCAGCCCCAGCATTTT. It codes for CASSPSAHNQPQHF.

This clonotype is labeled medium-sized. CDR3: CASSYSSAGDTDTQYF. Here the CDR3 DNA reads TGTGCCAGCAGTTACTCCTCGGCGGGCGATACAGATACGCAGTATTTT. The rearrangement joins TRBV6-5 to TRBJ2-3; D may be TRBD2 (5 bases). There are 16 residues in the CDR3. Trimming stripped 0 bases from V and 3 bases from J, with 13 bases between. The germline CDR1 and CDR2 sequences are MNHEY and SVGAGI.

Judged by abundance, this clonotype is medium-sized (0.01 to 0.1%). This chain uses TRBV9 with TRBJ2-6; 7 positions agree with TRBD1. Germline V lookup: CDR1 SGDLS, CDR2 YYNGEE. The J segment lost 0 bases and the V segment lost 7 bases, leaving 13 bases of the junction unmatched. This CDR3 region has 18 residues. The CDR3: CASADRALTISGANVLTF. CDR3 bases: TGTGCCAGCGCCGACAGGGCCCTCACGATCTCTGGGGCCAACGTCCTGACTTTC.

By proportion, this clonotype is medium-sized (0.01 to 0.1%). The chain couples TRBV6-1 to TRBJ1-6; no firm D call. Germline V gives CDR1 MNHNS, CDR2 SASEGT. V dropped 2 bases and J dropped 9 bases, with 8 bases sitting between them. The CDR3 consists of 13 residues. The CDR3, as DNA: TGTGCCAGCAGTGAAATCTCAACTTCACCCCTCCACTTT. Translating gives CASSEISTSPLHF.

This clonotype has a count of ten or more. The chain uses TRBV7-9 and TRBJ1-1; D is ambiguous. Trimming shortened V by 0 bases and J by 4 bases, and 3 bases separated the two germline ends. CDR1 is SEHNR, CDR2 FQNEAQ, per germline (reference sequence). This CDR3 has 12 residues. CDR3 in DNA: TGTGCCAGCAGCTTAGCAGGCACTGAAGCTTTCTTT. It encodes CASSLAGTEAFF.

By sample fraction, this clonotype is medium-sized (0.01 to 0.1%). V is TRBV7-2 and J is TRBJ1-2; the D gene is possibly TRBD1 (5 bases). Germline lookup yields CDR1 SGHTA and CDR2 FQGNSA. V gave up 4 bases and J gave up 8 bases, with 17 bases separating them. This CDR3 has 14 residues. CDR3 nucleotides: TGTGCCAGCAGCTCGGCCTCAGGGAGCGGGGGCTACACCTTC. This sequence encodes CASSSASGSGGYTF.

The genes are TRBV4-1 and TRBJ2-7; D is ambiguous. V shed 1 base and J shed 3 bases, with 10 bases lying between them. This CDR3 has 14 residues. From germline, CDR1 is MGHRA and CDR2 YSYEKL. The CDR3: CASSQGPGGYEQYF. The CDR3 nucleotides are TGCGCCAGCAGCCAAGGTCCGGGCGGCTACGAGCAGTACTTC.

The CDR3 spells CSASGNRRGETQYF. For the CDR3, the DNA is TGCAGCGCCTCGGGAAACAGGCGGGGAGAGACCCAGTACTTC. The chain recombines TRBV29-1 with TRBJ2-5; weak D call: TRBD2 (6 bases). CDR1 is SQVTM and CDR2 is ANQGSEA in the germline V gene. This CDR3 spans 14 amino acids. V was shortened by 7 bases and J by 4 bases, with 19 bases between the two germline ends.

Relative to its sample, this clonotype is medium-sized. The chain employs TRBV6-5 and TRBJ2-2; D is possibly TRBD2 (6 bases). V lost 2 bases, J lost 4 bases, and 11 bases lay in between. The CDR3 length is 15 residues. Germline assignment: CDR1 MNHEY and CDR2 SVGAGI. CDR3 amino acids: CASSYDRGGTGELFF. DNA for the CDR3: TGTGCCAGCAGTTACGACCGGGGAGGCACCGGGGAGCTGTTTTTT.

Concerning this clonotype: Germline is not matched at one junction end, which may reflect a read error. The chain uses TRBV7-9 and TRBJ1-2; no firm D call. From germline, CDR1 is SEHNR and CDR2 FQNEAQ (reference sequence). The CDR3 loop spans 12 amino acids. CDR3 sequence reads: CASNLPRRGYTF. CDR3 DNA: TGTGCCAGCAACTTACCGCGTCGTGGCTACACCTTC.

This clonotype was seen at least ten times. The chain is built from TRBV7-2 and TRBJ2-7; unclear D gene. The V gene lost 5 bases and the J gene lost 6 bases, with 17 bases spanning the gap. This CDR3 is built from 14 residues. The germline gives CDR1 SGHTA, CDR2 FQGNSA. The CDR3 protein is CASSPQRWEGEQYF. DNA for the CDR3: TGTGCCAGCAGCCCCCAGCGATGGGAAGGCGAGCAGTACTTC. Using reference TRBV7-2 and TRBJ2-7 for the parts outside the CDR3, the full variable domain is GAGVSQSPSNKVTEKGKDVELRCDPISGHTALYWYRQSLGQGLEFLIYFQGNSAPDKSGLPSDRFSAERTGGSVSTLTIQRTQQEDSAVYLCASSPQRWEGEQYFGPGTRLTVT.

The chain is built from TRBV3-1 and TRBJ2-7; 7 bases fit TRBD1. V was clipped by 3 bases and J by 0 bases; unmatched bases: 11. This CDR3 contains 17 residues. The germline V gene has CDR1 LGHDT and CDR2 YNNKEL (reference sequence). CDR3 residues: CASSQDDRVFVSYEQYF. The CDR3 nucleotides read TGTGCCAGCAGCCAGGACGACAGGGTGTTCGTCTCCTACGAGCAGTACTTC.

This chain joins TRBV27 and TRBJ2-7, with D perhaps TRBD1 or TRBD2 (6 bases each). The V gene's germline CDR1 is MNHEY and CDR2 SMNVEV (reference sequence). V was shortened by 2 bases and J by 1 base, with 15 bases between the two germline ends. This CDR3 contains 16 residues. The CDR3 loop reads CASSLKGGGVSYEQYF. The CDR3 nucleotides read TGTGCCAGCAGTTTAAAAGGGGGAGGAGTATCCTACGAGCAGTACTTC.

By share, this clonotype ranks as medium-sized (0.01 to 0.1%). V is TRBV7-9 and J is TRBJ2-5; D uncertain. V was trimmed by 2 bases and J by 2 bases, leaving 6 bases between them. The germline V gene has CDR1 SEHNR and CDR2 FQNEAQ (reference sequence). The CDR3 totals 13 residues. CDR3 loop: CASSLSTQETQYF. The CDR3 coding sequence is TGTGCCAGCAGCTTATCGACTCAAGAGACCCAGTACTTC.

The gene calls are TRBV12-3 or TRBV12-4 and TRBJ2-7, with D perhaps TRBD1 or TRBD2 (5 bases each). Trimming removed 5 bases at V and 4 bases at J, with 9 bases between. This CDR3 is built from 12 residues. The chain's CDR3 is CASSMGRYEQYF. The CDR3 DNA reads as TGTGCCAGCAGTATGGGACGGTACGAGCAGTACTTC.

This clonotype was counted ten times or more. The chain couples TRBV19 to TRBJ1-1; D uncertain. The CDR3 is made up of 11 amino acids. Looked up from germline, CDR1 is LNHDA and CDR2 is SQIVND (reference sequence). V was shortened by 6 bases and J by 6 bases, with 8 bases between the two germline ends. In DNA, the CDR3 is TGTGCCAGTAGATTGGAGGCTGAAGCTTTCTTT. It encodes CASRLEAEAFF.

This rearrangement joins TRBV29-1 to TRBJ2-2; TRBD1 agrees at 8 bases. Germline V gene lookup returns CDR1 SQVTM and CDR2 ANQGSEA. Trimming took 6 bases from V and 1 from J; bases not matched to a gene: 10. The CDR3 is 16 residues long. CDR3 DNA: TGCAGCGTCCGAGGGACAGGAGGAGGGAACACCGGGGAGCTGTTTTTT. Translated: CSVRGTGGGNTGELFF.

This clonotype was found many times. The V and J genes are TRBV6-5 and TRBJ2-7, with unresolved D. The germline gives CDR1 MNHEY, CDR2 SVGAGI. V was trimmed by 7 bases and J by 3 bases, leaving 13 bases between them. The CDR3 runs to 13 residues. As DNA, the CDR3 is TGTGCCAGCAAACGAGGTGGCCTCTACGAGCAGTACTTC. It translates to CASKRGGLYEQYF.

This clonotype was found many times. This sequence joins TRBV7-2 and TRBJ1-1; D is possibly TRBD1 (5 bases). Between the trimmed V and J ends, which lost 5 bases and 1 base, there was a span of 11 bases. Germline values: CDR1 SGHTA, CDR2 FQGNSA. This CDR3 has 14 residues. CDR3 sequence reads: CASSPGPRNTEAFF. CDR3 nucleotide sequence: TGTGCCAGCAGCCCAGGGCCCAGGAACACTGAAGCTTTCTTT.

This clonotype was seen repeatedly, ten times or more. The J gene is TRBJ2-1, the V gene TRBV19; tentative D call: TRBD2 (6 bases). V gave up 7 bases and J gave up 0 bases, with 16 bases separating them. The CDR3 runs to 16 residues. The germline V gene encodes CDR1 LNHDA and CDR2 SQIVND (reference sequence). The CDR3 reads CASTLGGPSSYNEQFF. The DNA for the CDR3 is TGTGCCAGTACCCTGGGGGGACCTAGCTCCTACAATGAGCAGTTCTTC.

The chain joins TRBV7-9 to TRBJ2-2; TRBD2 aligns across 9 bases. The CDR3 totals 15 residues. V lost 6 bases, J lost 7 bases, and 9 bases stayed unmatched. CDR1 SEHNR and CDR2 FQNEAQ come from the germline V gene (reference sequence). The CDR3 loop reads CASRTGTSPIGELFF. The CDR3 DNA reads TGTGCCAGCAGGACAGGGACTAGCCCCATCGGGGAGCTGTTTTTT.

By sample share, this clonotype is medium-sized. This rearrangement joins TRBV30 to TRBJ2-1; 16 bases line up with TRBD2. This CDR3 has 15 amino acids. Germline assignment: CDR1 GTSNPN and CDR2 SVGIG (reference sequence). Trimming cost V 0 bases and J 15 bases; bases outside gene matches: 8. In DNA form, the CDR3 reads TGTGCCTGGAGTGTAGGGGGGACTAGCGGGAGGGCTCGGTTCTTC. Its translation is CAWSVGGTSGRARFF.

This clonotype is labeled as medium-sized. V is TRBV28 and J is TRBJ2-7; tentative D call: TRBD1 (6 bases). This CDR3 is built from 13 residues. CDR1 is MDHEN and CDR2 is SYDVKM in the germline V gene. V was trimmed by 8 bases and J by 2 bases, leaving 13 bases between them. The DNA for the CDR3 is TGTGCCAGCGGAGACAGGTTCACCTACGAGCAGTACTTC. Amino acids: CASGDRFTYEQYF.

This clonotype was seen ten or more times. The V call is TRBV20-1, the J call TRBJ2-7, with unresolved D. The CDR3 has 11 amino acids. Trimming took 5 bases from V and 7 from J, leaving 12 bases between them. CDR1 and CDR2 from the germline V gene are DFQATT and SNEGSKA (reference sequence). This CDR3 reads CSARLGWEQYF. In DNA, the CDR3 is TGCAGTGCTCGCCTGGGCTGGGAGCAGTACTTC.

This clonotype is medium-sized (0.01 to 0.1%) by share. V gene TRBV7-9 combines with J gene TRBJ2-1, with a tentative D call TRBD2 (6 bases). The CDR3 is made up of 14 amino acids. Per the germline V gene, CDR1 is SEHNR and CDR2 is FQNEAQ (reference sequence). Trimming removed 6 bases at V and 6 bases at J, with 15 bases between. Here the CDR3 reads CASREGRGSNEQFF. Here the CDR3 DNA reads TGTGCCAGCAGGGAGGGCCGAGGGTCCAATGAGCAGTTCTTC.

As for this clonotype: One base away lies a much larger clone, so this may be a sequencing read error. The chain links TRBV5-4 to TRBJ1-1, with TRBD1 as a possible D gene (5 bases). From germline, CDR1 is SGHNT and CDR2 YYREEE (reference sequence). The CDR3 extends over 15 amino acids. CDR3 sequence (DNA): TGTGCCAGCAGTTTTTTCGACAGAATTTACACTGAAACTTTCTTT. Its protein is CASSFFDRIYTETFF.

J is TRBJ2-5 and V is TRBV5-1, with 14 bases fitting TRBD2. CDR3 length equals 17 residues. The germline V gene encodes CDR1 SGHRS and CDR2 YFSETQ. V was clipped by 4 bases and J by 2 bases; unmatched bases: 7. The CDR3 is CASSEGLAGALQETQYF. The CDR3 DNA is TGCGCCAGCAGCGAGGGACTAGCGGGAGCGCTACAAGAGACCCAGTACTTC.

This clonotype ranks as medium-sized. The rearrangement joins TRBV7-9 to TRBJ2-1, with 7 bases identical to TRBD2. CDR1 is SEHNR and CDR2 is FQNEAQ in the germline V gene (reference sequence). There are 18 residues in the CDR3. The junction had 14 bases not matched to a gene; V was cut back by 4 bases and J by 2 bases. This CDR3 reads CASSSGTLSGETYNEQFF. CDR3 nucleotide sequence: TGTGCCAGCAGCTCCGGAACCCTAAGCGGGGAGACCTACAATGAGCAGTTCTTC.

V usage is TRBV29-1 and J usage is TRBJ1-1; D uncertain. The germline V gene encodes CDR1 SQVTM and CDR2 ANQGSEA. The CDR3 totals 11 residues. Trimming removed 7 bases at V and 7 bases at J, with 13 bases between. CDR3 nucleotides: TGCAGCGCCCGTGGAGAGGTTGAAGCTTTCTTT. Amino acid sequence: CSARGEVEAFF.